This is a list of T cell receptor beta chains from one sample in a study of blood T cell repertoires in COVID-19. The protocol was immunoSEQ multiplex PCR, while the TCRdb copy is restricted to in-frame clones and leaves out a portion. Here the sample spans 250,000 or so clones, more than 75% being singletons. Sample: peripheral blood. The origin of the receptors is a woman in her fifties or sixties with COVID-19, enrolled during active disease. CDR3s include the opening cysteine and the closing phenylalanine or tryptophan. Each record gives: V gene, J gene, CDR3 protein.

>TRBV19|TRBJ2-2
CASSQQNTGELFF
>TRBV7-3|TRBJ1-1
CASSLTSGARSTEAFF
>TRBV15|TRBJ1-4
CATSRDGGSGEKLFF
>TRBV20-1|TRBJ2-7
CSASRPSGSREQYF
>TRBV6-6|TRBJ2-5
CASSYGLAGPQETQYF
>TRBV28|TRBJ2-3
CASSLSGLAGEVRSDTQYF
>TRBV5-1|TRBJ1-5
CASSLRPPRTGDSNQPQHF
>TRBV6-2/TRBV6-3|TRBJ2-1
CASSPRQGRINEQFF
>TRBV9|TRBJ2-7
CASSPRAGSHEQYF
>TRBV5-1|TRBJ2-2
CASSLLSGAGELFF
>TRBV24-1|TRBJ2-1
CATSDRTSHNEQFF
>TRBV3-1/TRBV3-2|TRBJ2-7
CASSRAGFSYEQYF
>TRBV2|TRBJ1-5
CASSAAGQFSNQPQHF
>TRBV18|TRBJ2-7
CASSPEGWSEQYF
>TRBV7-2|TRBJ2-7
CASSLSGGREYF
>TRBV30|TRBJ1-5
CAWSGPGGRGSQHF
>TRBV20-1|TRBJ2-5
CSASHPSGNQETQYF
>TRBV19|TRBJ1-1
CASSIDLKEAFF
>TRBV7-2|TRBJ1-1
CASSFRVANTEAFF
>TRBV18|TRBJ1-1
CASSKDRDTEAFF
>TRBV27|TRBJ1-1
CASRTGQGANTEAFF
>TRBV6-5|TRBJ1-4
CASSTSSGKLFF
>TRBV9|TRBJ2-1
CASSVWTSGDNEQFF
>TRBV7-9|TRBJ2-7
CASSLALGLAGSYEQYF
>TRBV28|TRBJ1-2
CASSSGDRVGGYTF
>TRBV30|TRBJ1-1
CAWSEDRGQRGLNTEAFF
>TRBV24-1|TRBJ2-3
CATSEALAGVSDTQYF
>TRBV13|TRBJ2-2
CASSLGGQGSGELFF
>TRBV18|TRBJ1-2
CASSSDRGSSGYTF
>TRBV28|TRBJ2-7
CASSLVVPRGEQYF
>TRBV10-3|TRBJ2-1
CAISERTSGEQFF
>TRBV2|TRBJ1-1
CASNRQGEAFF
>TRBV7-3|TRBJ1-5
CASSPVPDGPQHF
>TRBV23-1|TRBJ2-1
CASSLKVLGRGYNEQFF
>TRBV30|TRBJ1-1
CAWTTSWNTEAFF
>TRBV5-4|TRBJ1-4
CASSPGTATNEKLFF
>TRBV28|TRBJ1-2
CASRTGALAVMGGYTF